The 28 T cell receptor beta chains given below trace back to one sample, sequenced in a study of T cells after yellow fever vaccination (dated by TCRdb to the late 2010s). Libraries were prepared through 5' RACE. Data came from an Illumina HiSeq 2500. The public reads were reanalyzed by TCRdb: fastp trimming at Q25, MiXCR alignment, in-frame beta chains only. Duplicate CDR3 protein sequences are folded into a single record with the most common DNA and genes. Here the sample has roughly 120,000 distinct CDR3 sequences; roughly 7.2% occur a single time. The ten largest clones add up to more than 2.5% of the sample. What the treatment or condition label conveys for this sample: live attenuated yellow fever vaccine strain. The input for sequencing was CD4+ T cells sorted from PBMCs, taken about 49 days after the first yellow fever vaccination. Every receptor here comes from a man aged 18-30 years who received the YFV17D yellow fever vaccine.

The table lists this clonotype with many counts. The chain carries TRBV7-2 and TRBJ1-4, with D uncertain. The CDR3 is 14 residues long. V was shortened by 6 bases and J by 8 bases, with 16 bases between the two germline ends. Germline-derived CDR1 and CDR2 are SGHTA and FQGNSA. The CDR3 reads CASRPREGQEKLFF. DNA of the CDR3: TGTGCCAGCAGACCTAGAGAAGGGCAGGAAAAACTGTTTTTT.

V is TRBV29-1 and J is TRBJ2-1, with 12 bases matching TRBD1. The V gene end was trimmed by 4 bases and the J gene end by 3 bases; junction bases not matched to a gene: 7. Germline-derived CDR1 and CDR2 are SQVTM and ANQGSEA. There are 16 residues in the CDR3. As DNA, the CDR3 is TGCAGCGTTGTGGGGACAGGGGGCCAATACTACAATGAGCAGTTCTTC. Protein product: CSVVGTGGQYYNEQFF.

The rearrangement uses TRBV7-2 and TRBJ2-7, with TRBD2 matching over 13 bases. The CDR3 loop spans 13 amino acids. CDR1 and CDR2 (germline): SGHTA, FQGNSA. The CDR3 DNA sequence: TGTGCCAGCAGCCTACTGGGACTAGCGGGGCCATCCGTC. This codes for CASSLLGLAGPSV.

There are many counts of this clonotype. This rearrangement joins TRBV5-1 to TRBJ2-5; D possibly matches TRBD1 or TRBD2 (7 bases each). Germline V gene sequence: CDR1 SGHRS, CDR2 YFSETQ. Trimming took 0 bases from V and 4 from J, leaving 10 bases between them. The CDR3 contains 14 residues. CDR3: CASSLGRGGETQYF. CDR3 nucleotides: TGCGCCAGCAGCTTGGGCAGGGGGGGAGAGACCCAGTACTTC.

This clonotype was detected many times. The chain links TRBV12-3 or TRBV12-4 to TRBJ2-3; tentatively, D is TRBD2 (6 bases). Between the trimmed V and J ends, which lost 3 bases and 6 bases, there was a span of 10 bases. The CDR3 spans 13 residues. The DNA for the CDR3 is TGTGCCAGCAGTTTCACCGGGGGTGATACGCAGTATTTT. As protein: CASSFTGGDTQYF.

With regard to this clonotype: A much larger clone lies one base from this, so it may be a read error. The chain has TRBV12-3 or TRBV12-4 and TRBJ2-1; a possible D gene is TRBD2 (5 bases). The CDR3 length is 15 residues. CDR3 amino acids: CTSTSGGSSYNEQFF. CDR3 bases: TGTACCAGCACTAGTGGTGGTAGCTCCTACAATGAGCAGTTCTTC.

In this sample, this clonotype turned up many times. V and J are TRBV6-2 or TRBV6-3 and TRBJ1-5, with TRBD1 matching 7 bases. V dropped 6 bases and J dropped 7; count of bases not matched to a gene: 6. Germline V gene lookup returns CDR1 MNHEY and CDR2 SVGEGT. CDR3 size: 13 residues. This CDR3 is CASRDRVGQPQHF. CDR3 coding DNA: TGTGCCAGCAGAGACAGGGTCGGGCAGCCCCAGCATTTT.

Turning to this clonotype: A much larger clonotype is one base distant, so this may be a read error. The chain couples TRBV7-2 to TRBJ1-1, with D perhaps matching TRBD1 (5 bases). Germline V gene sequence: CDR1 SGHTA, CDR2 FQGNSA. The CDR3 contains 14 residues. Trimming cost V 3 bases and J 3 bases, with 11 bases left between them. In DNA form, the CDR3 reads TGTGCCAGCAGCTTTGACAGCCTCTACACTGAAGCTTTCTTT. Protein sequence: CASSFDSLYTEAFF.

This clonotype came up many times. The V and J genes are TRBV24-1 and TRBJ1-4, with D uncertain. The CDR3 contains 13 residues. The V end lost 7 bases, the J end lost 6 bases, and 11 bases lay between the germline ends. Per germline, CDR1 KGHDR and CDR2 SFDVKD. CDR3: CATRGFKDEKLFF. CDR3 nucleotides: TGTGCCACCAGGGGGTTCAAGGATGAAAAACTGTTTTTT.

This clonotype was observed many times. The CDR3 protein is CASSPSGGAYNEQFF. CDR3 bases: TGTGCCAGCAGTCCTAGCGGGGGGGCCTACAATGAGCAGTTCTTC. This rearrangement joins TRBV28 to TRBJ2-1, with 12 nucleotides matching TRBD2. Germline loops: CDR1 MDHEN, CDR2 SYDVKM. This CDR3 region has 15 residues. Trimming took 5 bases from V and 2 from J; bases not matched to a gene: 1.

This clonotype was found many times. V gene TRBV2 combines with J gene TRBJ2-1, with D perhaps TRBD1 (5 bases). V dropped 8 bases and J dropped 7 bases, with 18 bases sitting between them. The V gene's germline CDR1 is SNHLY and CDR2 FYNNEI. The CDR3 loop spans 14 amino acids. In nucleotides, the CDR3 is TGTGCCAGCGTAAAGGGGTTGGTGATTAATGAGCAGTTCTTC. Its protein product is CASVKGLVINEQFF. Full variable domain (missing parts from reference TRBV2 and TRBJ2-1): EPEVTQTPSHQVTQMGQEVILRCVPISNHLYFYWYRQILGQKVEFLVSFYNNEISEKSEIFDDQFSVERPDGSNFTLKIRSTKLEDSAMYFCASVKGLVINEQFFGPGTRLTVL.

This clonotype was counted at least ten times. The chain carries TRBV6-5 and TRBJ2-5, with 8 bases that match TRBD1. V gave up 3 bases and J gave up 4 bases; unmatched junction bases: 10. CDR3 length: 16 residues. From germline, CDR1 is MNHEY and CDR2 SVGAGI. The CDR3 nucleotides are TGTGCCAGCAGTTATAGTTCAGGGGGCATGAGAGAGACCCAGTACTTC. Translating it yields CASSYSSGGMRETQYF.

This clonotype has ten or more counts. This chain connects TRBV20-1 to TRBJ2-1; 7 nucleotides line up with TRBD2. V lost 6 bases, J lost 5 bases, and 10 bases stayed unmatched. This CDR3 is 14 amino acids long. Germline V CDR1 and CDR2: DFQATT, SNEGSKA (reference sequence). CDR3 loop: CSAPFGGVNNEQFF. DNA of the CDR3: TGCAGTGCCCCATTTGGGGGGGTAAACAATGAGCAGTTCTTC.

This clonotype was observed at least ten times. This sequence joins TRBV27 and TRBJ1-1; D is unclear. The CDR3 runs 15 residues. V dropped 7 bases and J dropped 4 bases, with 19 bases sitting between them. Germline assignment: CDR1 MNHEY and CDR2 SMNVEV (reference sequence). The CDR3 region has the DNA TGTGCCAGCACTCCCTTTTCGGGAGAGGGCACTGAAGCTTTCTTT. Protein: CASTPFSGEGTEAFF.

This clonotype was seen many times. The chain carries TRBV28 and TRBJ2-7; maybe TRBD1 (6 bases). Germline V CDR1 and CDR2: MDHEN, SYDVKM. The CDR3 runs to 15 residues. Trimming stripped 6 bases from V and 2 bases from J, with 17 bases between. The chain's CDR3 is CASRKGQTAAYEQYV. CDR3 bases: TGTGCCAGCAGAAAAGGACAGACAGCCGCCTACGAGCAGTACGTC.

This clonotype has just a few counts. The rearrangement joins TRBV5-1 to TRBJ2-5; perhaps TRBD1 as D (5 bases). CDR1 SGHRS and CDR2 YFSETQ come from the germline V gene. Trimming took 4 bases from V and 4 from J, leaving 11 bases between them. The CDR3 runs 13 residues. CDR3 bases: TGCGCCAGCAGCATAGGGGCCCGAGAGACCCAGTACTTC. Translating it yields CASSIGARETQYF.

The table lists this clonotype with many counts. The V call is TRBV5-1, the J call TRBJ2-7; TRBD1 matches 9 bases. Germline CDR1 reads SGHRS; CDR2 reads YFSETQ. V dropped 2 bases and J dropped 3; count of bases not matched to a gene: 6. The CDR3 totals 15 residues. The CDR3 here is CASSFRGQGYYEQYF. The CDR3 nucleotides read TGCGCCAGCAGCTTTCGTGGACAGGGGTACTACGAGCAGTACTTC.

This clonotype was picked up many times. V usage is TRBV20-1 and J usage is TRBJ2-2, with D possibly TRBD1 on 6 matching bases. Per the germline V gene, CDR1 is DFQATT and CDR2 is SNEGSKA (reference sequence). The CDR3 extends over 15 amino acids. Deletions cut 3 bases from V and 4 bases from J, with 15 bases between. The CDR3 DNA is TGCAGTGCTAGTCACAGGGCGATTAGCACCGGGGAGCTGTTTTTT. Its translation: CSASHRAISTGELFF.

Ten or more counts support this clonotype. Compared with germline, one end of the junction differs, possibly owing to a read error. The gene calls are TRBV7-7 and TRBJ2-2, with 10 bases matching TRBD1. The CDR3 runs 16 residues. Germline loops: CDR1 SSHAT, CDR2 FNYEAQ (reference sequence). The CDR3 DNA sequence: TGTGCTAGCAGCTTTCAGACAGGGGGCGAGGACGGGGAGCTGTTTTTT. Translating it yields CASSFQTGGEDGELFF.

In this sample, this clonotype turned up many times. This chain links TRBV7-2 with TRBJ1-2; D may be TRBD1 (6 bases). This CDR3 region has 16 residues. Germline CDR1 SGHTA, CDR2 FQGNSA. V was shortened by 4 bases and J by 1 base, with 16 bases between the two germline ends. CDR3 sequence reads: CASSSAAGRGNYGYTF. As DNA, the CDR3 is TGTGCCAGCAGCTCCGCGGCGGGCAGGGGTAACTATGGCTACACCTTC.

The V gene is TRBV27, the J gene TRBJ1-2; D uncertain. Trimming shortened V by 1 base and J by 0 bases, and 9 bases separated the two germline ends. The CDR3 covers 15 residues. CDR1 MNHEY and CDR2 SMNVEV come from the germline V gene (reference sequence). The CDR3 is CASSLLLSPNYGYTF. In DNA, the CDR3 is TGTGCCAGCAGTTTATTACTGTCACCTAACTATGGCTACACCTTC.

This clonotype was observed at least ten times. J is TRBJ2-2 and V is TRBV7-3; a possible D gene is TRBD1 (6 bases). Germline V gene data show CDR1 as SGHTA and CDR2 as FQGTGA. The CDR3 spans 15 residues. Trimming cost V 5 bases and J 2 bases, with 12 bases left between them. CDR3 in DNA: TGTGCCAGCAGCCAACCACAGGGAAACACCGGGGAGCTGTTTTTT. Protein product: CASSQPQGNTGELFF.

This clonotype has at least ten counts. CDR3 sequence reads: CASSLSPPPGEMEQFF. Here the CDR3 DNA reads TGCGCCAGCAGCTTGTCCCCACCTCCCGGTGAAATGGAGCAGTTCTTC. The rearrangement uses TRBV5-1 and TRBJ2-1; D unresolved. V lost 1 base to trimming and J lost 10 bases, with 21 bases between them. The CDR3 consists of 16 residues. Germline lookup yields CDR1 SGHRS and CDR2 YFSETQ.

This clonotype was counted many times. This chain uses TRBV12-3 or TRBV12-4 with TRBJ2-3, with 9 bases fitting TRBD1. The CDR3 consists of 15 residues. V dropped 1 base and J dropped 2; count of bases not matched to a gene: 1. CDR3 residues: CASSLDRGHTDTQYF. The CDR3 DNA is TGTGCCAGCAGTTTAGACAGGGGGCACACAGATACGCAGTATTTT.

This chain uses TRBV11-2 with TRBJ2-6; D is ambiguous. This CDR3 spans 18 amino acids. V was cut by 4 bases and J by 2 bases, with 18 bases left in between. Germline loops: CDR1 SGHAT, CDR2 FQNNGV. DNA of the CDR3: TGTGCCAGCAGCTCCCCCGGTGGGAACCTCGCTGGGGCCAACGTCCTGACTTTC. Protein: CASSSPGGNLAGANVLTF. Based on the CDR3 plus reference TRBV11-2 and TRBJ2-6, the full variable domain is EAGVAQSPRYKIIEKRQSVAFWCNPISGHATLYWYQQILGQGPKLLIQFQNNGVVDDSQLPKDRFSAERLKGVDSTLKIQPAKLEDSAVYLCASSSPGGNLAGANVLTFGAGSRLTVL.

This clonotype was detected ten times or more. The chain is built from TRBV4-2 and TRBJ1-4; no clear D gene. V was shortened by 0 bases and J by 10 bases, with 6 bases between the two germline ends. The germline gives CDR1 LGHNA, CDR2 YNFKEQ. The CDR3 covers 12 residues. The CDR3, as DNA: TGTGCCAGCAGCCAAGACGGGAGAAAACTGTTTTTT. Translation gives CASSQDGRKLFF.

This clonotype was seen ten or more times. The chain combines TRBV12-3 or TRBV12-4 with TRBJ2-1; TRBD1 agrees at 10 bases. This CDR3 has 17 amino acids. V lost 3 bases, J lost 9 bases, and 14 bases stayed unmatched. CDR3 loop: CASSFRDRGLYKVEQFF. CDR3 DNA: TGTGCCAGCAGTTTCAGGGACAGGGGATTGTATAAGGTTGAGCAGTTCTTC.

This clonotype was observed many times. J is TRBJ2-5 and V is TRBV18; TRBD1 might be the D (6 bases). This CDR3 contains 14 residues. CDR1 is KGHSH and CDR2 is LQKENI in the germline V gene. V was cut by 4 bases and J by 2 bases, with 11 bases left in between. DNA for the CDR3: TGTGCCAGCTCACACGACGACAGGCAAGAGACCCAGTACTTC. It encodes CASSHDDRQETQYF.